The present T cell receptor beta chain was sequenced within a study of CD8 T cells in Susac syndrome. The V end lost 3 bases, the J end lost 15 bases, and 12 bases lay between the germline ends. This CDR3 has 11 residues. Germline V gene lookup returns CDR1 MDHEN and CDR2 SYDVKM. The multiple sclerosis controls were treatment-naive patients affected by stable or active relapsing-remitting disease. Reverse transcription of 0.5 to 1 ug RNA was performed with random hexamers. TCRdb re-called the immunoSEQ multiplex PCR reads through MiXCR, storing one row per CDR3 protein. The sample has around 280,000 distinct CDR3 sequences, 80% to 90% seen once; the top ten hold 0.11%.

This clonotype originated in a human donor with multiple sclerosis. The rearrangement links TRBV28 to TRBJ2-1, with a tentative D call TRBD2 (6 bases). The sample was CD8+ T cells from PBMCs. CDR3 loop: CASSLGGVLFF. DNA of the CDR3: TGTGCCAGCAGTTTGGGCGGGGTCCTGTTCTTC.